This T cell receptor (beta chain) was captured in a study of T cells in localized non-small cell lung cancer. Overall study results and limits: Without multi-region sequencing, intratumor heterogeneity could not be excluded. There were a median around 57 of the top 100 tumor clones appearing in adjacent lung. In uninvolved adjacent lung, T cell clonality reached its highest value, exceeding tumor.

TCRdb keeps only in-frame clones here, not all; method: immunoSEQ multiplex PCR. The sample shows some 55,000 clones, about 83% of them seen only once. A note on this clone: As yet, its antigen is unknown.

The germline gives CDR1 MGHDK, CDR2 SYGVNS. Trimming removed 2 bases from V and 7 bases from J, with 7 bases in between. The CDR3 extends over 12 amino acids. The material was peripheral blood, obtained before any cancer treatment. J is TRBJ2-3 and V is TRBV25-1; no clear D. This TCR came from a female donor over 55 with stage II squamous cell lung carcinoma. The CDR3 nucleotides are TGTGCCAGCAGTGAAATAGGGAATACGCAGTATTTT. It specifies CASSEIGNTQYF.